These 3 T cell receptor beta chains were all obtained from the same sample, sequenced in a study of cytomegalovirus exposure and HLA in healthy donors. The study ran its PCR with 60 Vbeta and 13 Jbeta primers. Here immunoSEQ multiplex PCR was the method, and the copy in TCRdb shows in-frame clones only, minus some. The sample has 150,000 to 180,000 clones, roughly 72% seen once. The sequenced sample was PBMCs. The receptors originated from a man aged 25 to 45 in good health and CMV-seronegative.

Note on this clone: The junction departs from the called germline gene at one end, perhaps through a read error. The chain joins TRBV6-1 to TRBJ1-6, with a tentative D call TRBD1 (5 bases). The CDR3 extends over 14 amino acids. Germline values: CDR1 MNHNS, CDR2 SASEGT. The CDR3 region has the DNA TGTGCCAGCAGTGAAAGGGCAGGGAATTCACCCCTCAACTTT. It encodes CASSERAGNSPLNF.

This sequence joins TRBV5-4 and TRBJ2-3; TRBD2 matches at 14 bases. The CDR3 has 18 amino acids. The V gene end was trimmed by 5 bases and the J gene end by 8 bases; junction bases not matched to a gene: 16. Germline CDR1 is SGHNT and CDR2 is YYREEE (reference sequence). The CDR3: CASRPGTSGGRGRGTQYF. CDR3 DNA sequence: TGTGCCAGCAGACCCGGGACTAGCGGGGGCCGTGGGAGAGGTACGCAGTATTTT.

The chain links TRBV2 to TRBJ2-2, with D possibly TRBD2 on 5 matching bases. V was trimmed by 2 bases and J by 3 bases, leaving 10 bases between them. Germline CDR1 and CDR2: SNHLY and FYNNEI. This CDR3 spans 15 amino acids. CDR3 nucleotides: TGTGCCAGCAGTGAAACGGGAATTGACACCGGGGAGCTGTTTTTT. Its translation: CASSETGIDTGELFF.